This TCR beta chain was captured by sequencing in a study of neoadjuvant nivolumab and ipilimumab in lung cancer. J was trimmed by 6 bases and V by 0 bases; bases with no gene match: 7. Germline V gene data show CDR1 as MGHRA and CDR2 as YSYEKL. The CDR3 length is 15 residues. As to this clone: The target antigen is unknown.

Sequencing was performed with immunoSEQ multiplex PCR; in TCRdb, only in-frame clones are kept and a portion is missing. The table includes fewer than 20,000 clones, roughly 77% detected once. Study conclusions and caveats: Compared with tumor-adjacent uninvolved lung, resected tumors showed greater richness and clonality. Higher pretherapy blood TCR richness went with higher resected-tumor richness. From pretherapy to surgery, tumor richness and clonality rose with dual therapy.

This specimen was tumor tissue, taken after neoadjuvant nivolumab, alone or with ipilimumab, at or shortly before surgery. The chain links TRBV4-1 to TRBJ2-7; 8 positions match TRBD1. This sequence originates from an adult with non-small cell lung cancer. The CDR3 region has the DNA TGCGCCAGCAGCCAAGACGACGGACAGGGTCTCGAGCAGTACTTC. It yields the protein CASSQDDGQGLEQYF.